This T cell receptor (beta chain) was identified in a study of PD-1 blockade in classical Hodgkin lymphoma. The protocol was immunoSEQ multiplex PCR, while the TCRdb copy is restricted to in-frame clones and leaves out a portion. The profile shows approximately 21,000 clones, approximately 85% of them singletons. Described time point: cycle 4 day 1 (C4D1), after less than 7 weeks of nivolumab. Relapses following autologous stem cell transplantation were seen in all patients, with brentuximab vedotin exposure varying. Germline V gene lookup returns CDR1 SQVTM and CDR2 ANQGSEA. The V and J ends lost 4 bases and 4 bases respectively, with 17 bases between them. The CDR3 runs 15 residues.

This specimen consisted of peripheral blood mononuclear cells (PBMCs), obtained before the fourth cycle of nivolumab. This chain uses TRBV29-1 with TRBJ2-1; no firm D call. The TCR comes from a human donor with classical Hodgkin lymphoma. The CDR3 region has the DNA TGCAGCGTTGTGGCAAAGCTCCCTCATTACAATGAGCAGTTCTTC. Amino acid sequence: CSVVAKLPHYNEQFF.